Shown below are 29 T cell receptor beta chains from a single sample sequenced in a study of post-analysis software for immune sequencing data. Their recognized antigens are unknown. The TCR beta cDNA libraries contained unique molecular identifiers. TCRdb called the PCR reads again in MiXCR, with one record for every CDR3 protein. The table records 650,000 to 850,000 distinct CDR3 sequences, around 45% of them present only once. The study's findings and limits: With TRBV5-6, TRBV5-1 and TRBV20-1 included, about 5 TRBV segments were more frequent in patients than in controls.

Material for sequencing was blood. The receptors were sampled from a girl aged 5 to 17 with multiple sclerosis.

The V call is TRBV20-1, the J call TRBJ1-1; 7 bases line up with TRBD1. Looked up from germline, CDR1 is DFQATT and CDR2 is SNEGSKA (reference sequence). With V trimmed by 5 bases and J by 5 bases, 11 bases remained unmatched. CDR3 length equals 14 residues. The CDR3 region is CSAPRPGGATEAFF. CDR3 DNA: TGCAGTGCTCCCCGACCAGGGGGAGCGACTGAAGCTTTCTTT.

The genes are TRBV5-1 and TRBJ2-5, with D perhaps matching TRBD1 or TRBD2 (5 bases each). The CDR3 covers 11 residues. V was clipped by 4 bases and J by 13 bases, with 14 bases between them. Germline V gene data show CDR1 as SGHRS and CDR2 as YFSETQ. This CDR3 reads CASSNRDGAYF. The CDR3 DNA follows: TGCGCCAGCAGCAACCGGGACGGGGCGTACTTC.

The gene calls are TRBV2 and TRBJ2-1; 11 bases agree with TRBD2. The germline CDR1 and CDR2 sequences are SNHLY and FYNNEI. The CDR3 is 15 amino acids. J was trimmed by 5 bases and V by 4 bases; bases with no gene match: 4. As DNA, the CDR3 is TGTGCCAGCAGTGCGACTAGCGGGGTAAACAATGAGCAGTTCTTC. This gives the protein CASSATSGVNNEQFF.

The chain recombines TRBV20-1 with TRBJ1-1, with TRBD1 identical over 8 bases. The ends lost 0 bases at V and 2 bases at J; junction bases unmatched: 8. The CDR3 length is 16 residues. Looked up from germline, CDR1 is DFQATT and CDR2 is SNEGSKA (reference sequence). CDR3: CSARDLGQAANTEAFF. Here the CDR3 DNA reads TGCAGTGCTAGAGATCTGGGACAGGCGGCCAACACTGAAGCTTTCTTT.

The table lists this clonotype with a few counts. The chain recombines TRBV27 with TRBJ2-3; possibly TRBD2 for D (6 bases). From germline, CDR1 is MNHEY and CDR2 SMNVEV (reference sequence). The CDR3 runs to 13 residues. V lost 5 bases and J 6 bases, leaving 12 bases between the germline ends. The CDR3 DNA follows: TGTGCCAGCAGTCCGGCGGGAAGGGATACGCAGTATTTT. Encoded protein: CASSPAGRDTQYF.

The table lists this clonotype with a few counts. The chain links TRBV19 to TRBJ1-6, with 7 bases fitting TRBD1. CDR3 length equals 13 residues. Germline V CDR1 and CDR2: LNHDA, SQIVND (reference sequence). The V and J ends lost 8 bases and 10 bases, in that order; junction bases with no gene match: 8. The CDR3 region is CASARQGGSPLHF. The DNA for the CDR3 is TGTGCCAGTGCCAGACAGGGAGGCTCACCCCTCCACTTT.

The chain recombines TRBV29-1 with TRBJ1-1; D unclear. Deletions cut 4 bases from V and 6 bases from J, with 9 bases between. Per germline, CDR1 SQVTM and CDR2 ANQGSEA. The CDR3 is 11 residues long. Written as DNA, the CDR3 is TGCAGCGTTGTTTCGGTGGCTGAAGCTTTCTTT. It encodes CSVVSVAEAFF.

This clonotype was recorded a few times. The chain employs TRBV6-5 and TRBJ1-1, with D tentatively TRBD1 (5 bases). V was clipped by 2 bases and J by 3 bases, with 7 bases between them. The CDR3 is 13 amino acids. Germline-derived CDR1 and CDR2 are MNHEY and SVGAGI. The CDR3 is CASSYGRDTEAFF. The CDR3 coding sequence is TGTGCCAGCAGTTACGGCAGGGACACTGAAGCTTTCTTT.

This clonotype was counted a few times. The chain couples TRBV7-2 to TRBJ2-1, with D perhaps TRBD1 or TRBD2 (6 bases each). Trimming cost V 2 bases and J 15 bases, with 20 bases left between them. There are 14 residues in the CDR3. Per the germline V gene, CDR1 is SGHTA and CDR2 is FQGNSA. CDR3 protein: CASSLQLIRGAPFF. The CDR3 DNA reads TGTGCCAGCAGCTTACAGTTGATTAGGGGGGCTCCGTTCTTC.

The J gene is TRBJ2-1, the V gene TRBV20-1; tentative D call: TRBD2 (6 bases). The end of the DNA aligns better with TRBJ2-7, so the J call may be wrong. CDR3 size: 14 residues. Per germline, CDR1 DFQATT and CDR2 SNEGSKA (reference sequence). The CDR3 DNA reads as TGCAGTGCTAGAACGGCTAGCGAGTACAATGAGCAGTACTTC. Amino acid sequence: CSARTASEYNEQYF.

The gene calls are TRBV12-3 or TRBV12-4 and TRBJ2-1; 9 bases are shared with TRBD2. Germline trimming cut 5 bases from V and 2 bases from J; bases unmatched to any gene: 7. The CDR3 consists of 16 residues. In DNA, the CDR3 is TGTGCCAGCAGTCCTAGCGGGAAAAGCCCCTACAATGAGCAGTTCTTC. Amino acids: CASSPSGKSPYNEQFF.

The chain couples TRBV19 to TRBJ1-2, with TRBD1 matching 8 bases. Unmatched junction bases numbered 2, after V lost 3 bases and J lost 2 bases. This CDR3 comprises 14 residues. Germline CDR1 and CDR2: LNHDA and SQIVND (reference sequence). DNA for the CDR3: TGTGCCAGTAGTATCACAGGGGGAAACTATGGCTACACCTTC. It yields the protein CASSITGGNYGYTF. Full variable domain (remainder filled in from reference TRBV19 and TRBJ1-2): DGGITQSPKYLFRKEGQNVTLSCEQNLNHDAMYWYRQDPGQGLRLIYYSQIVNDFQKGDIAEGYSVSREKKESFPLTVTSAQKNPTAFYLCASSITGGNYGYTFGSGTRLTVV.

The chain recombines TRBV20-1 with TRBJ2-5; 14 nucleotides agree with TRBD2. Germline CDR1 DFQATT, CDR2 SNEGSKA (reference sequence). The V and J ends lost 3 bases and 0 bases, in that order; junction bases with no gene match: 12. The CDR3 runs 19 residues. This chain's CDR3 is CSARDTGTSGREYQETQYF. Written as DNA, the CDR3 is TGCAGTGCTAGGGATACCGGGACTAGCGGGAGAGAGTACCAAGAGACCCAGTACTTC.

V and J are TRBV12-3 or TRBV12-4 and TRBJ1-2; weak D call: TRBD1 (5 bases). Trimming removed 5 bases from V and 4 bases from J, with 11 bases in between. This CDR3 contains 13 residues. The CDR3 protein is CASSGRGTYGYTF. CDR3 in DNA: TGTGCCAGCAGTGGCCGGGGCACCTATGGCTACACCTTC.

The gene calls are TRBV28 and TRBJ2-2; 9 bases align to TRBD1. This CDR3 has 16 amino acids. V lost 5 bases, J lost 3 bases, and 7 bases stayed unmatched. Germline CDR1 reads MDHEN; CDR2 reads SYDVKM. This CDR3 reads CASSTKQGADTGELFF. CDR3 sequence (DNA): TGTGCCAGCAGTACCAAACAGGGGGCCGACACCGGGGAGCTGTTTTTT.

The chain employs TRBV6-2 or TRBV6-3 and TRBJ2-7; D gene uncertain. Germline V lookup: CDR1 MNHEY, CDR2 SVGEGT. CDR3 length: 12 amino acids. V lost 5 bases to trimming and J lost 5 bases, with 10 bases between them. CDR3 loop: CASSTIANEQYF. CDR3 bases: TGTGCCAGCAGTACTATAGCTAACGAGCAGTACTTC.

V and J are TRBV12-5 and TRBJ2-7, with 8 bases that match TRBD1. Germline CDR1 LGHNT, CDR2 FRNRAP. This CDR3 is built from 17 residues. J was trimmed by 7 bases and V by 0 bases; bases with no gene match: 14. This CDR3 is CASGLVLTGQGLGEQYF. As DNA, the CDR3 is TGTGCTAGTGGTTTGGTACTGACTGGACAGGGTTTGGGGGAGCAGTACTTC.

The rearrangement joins TRBV28 to TRBJ2-7; possible D gene TRBD1, 7 bases. The last part of the DNA fits TRBJ2-5 better; the J call may be wrong. From germline, CDR1 is MDHEN and CDR2 SYDVKM. There are 14 residues in the CDR3. The CDR3 is CASSNSGGSETQYF. The CDR3 nucleotides read TGTGCCAGCAGTAACTCAGGGGGGTCAGAGACCCAGTACTTC.

On this clonotype itself: The junction shows a germline mismatch at one end, possibly a read error. V usage is TRBV12-3 or TRBV12-4 and J usage is TRBJ2-4; D assignment may be TRBD1 or TRBD2 (5 bases each). Gene TRBJ2-7 matches the end of the DNA better, so the J call may be wrong. CDR3 length equals 14 residues. CDR3 nucleotide sequence: TGTACCAGCAGTTTAGGGGTAGCGACCTACGAGCAGTACTTC. It yields the protein CTSSLGVATYEQYF.

The rearrangement uses TRBV20-1 and TRBJ2-7; D is ambiguous. Germline V CDR1 and CDR2: DFQATT, SNEGSKA (reference sequence). This CDR3 comprises 14 residues. With 6 bases removed from V and 9 bases from J, the gap between germline ends came to 24 bases. CDR3 loop: CSATSSMTALGQYF. CDR3 coding DNA: TGCAGTGCCACAAGTTCCATGACGGCCCTAGGGCAGTACTTC.

The chain uses TRBV28 and TRBJ2-6; possible D gene TRBD1, 5 bases. The germline gives CDR1 MDHEN, CDR2 SYDVKM. This CDR3 comprises 15 residues. The ends were cut back, 7 bases at V and 0 bases at J, with 10 bases in the middle. Here the CDR3 DNA reads TGTGCCAGCAAGTTTAGGGGCTCTGGGGCCAACGTCCTGACTTTC. Encoded protein: CASKFRGSGANVLTF.

The V gene is TRBV18, the J gene TRBJ1-2; tentative D call: TRBD1 (5 bases). This CDR3 spans 14 amino acids. CDR1 KGHSH and CDR2 LQKENI come from the germline V gene. V was trimmed by 0 bases and J by 3 bases, leaving 8 bases between them. Written as DNA, the CDR3 is TGTGCCAGCTCACCACCGCTCAGGGACTATGGCTACACCTTC. Amino acid sequence: CASSPPLRDYGYTF.

The V gene is TRBV29-1, the J gene TRBJ1-2; TRBD1 matches at 9 bases. J was trimmed by 7 bases and V by 7 bases; bases with no gene match: 13. This CDR3 is 14 amino acids long. Germline CDR1 reads SQVTM; CDR2 reads ANQGSEA. The CDR3 loop reads CSASGTGLSGGYTF. Here the CDR3 DNA reads TGCAGCGCCTCCGGGACAGGGCTATCGGGTGGCTACACCTTC.

The chain uses TRBV2 and TRBJ2-7; TRBD2 aligns across 12 bases. The last part of the DNA fits TRBJ2-5 better; the J call may be wrong. This CDR3 has 13 residues. CDR1 and CDR2 (germline): SNHLY, FYNNEI. CDR3 coding DNA: TGTGCCAGCCTAGCGGGAGGGCTAGAGACCCAGTACTTC. It translates to CASLAGGLETQYF.

The V call is TRBV12-3 or TRBV12-4, the J call TRBJ2-2; TRBD1 is a possible D gene (6 bases). This CDR3 contains 13 residues. V was clipped by 6 bases and J by 5 bases, with 10 bases between them. The chain's CDR3 is CASRRQATGELFF. CDR3 bases: TGTGCCAGCAGGAGACAGGCGACCGGGGAGCTGTTTTTT.

This clonotype was found a few times. The rearrangement links TRBV12-3 or TRBV12-4 to TRBJ1-4, with 7 bases lining up with TRBD1. The CDR3 consists of 13 residues. V was pared by 5 bases and J by 8 bases, with 5 bases of the junction left unmatched. This CDR3 is CASSLGTVEKLFF. CDR3 in DNA: TGTGCCAGCAGTCTCGGGACAGTCGAAAAACTGTTTTTT.

The chain couples TRBV10-3 to TRBJ2-5; D might be TRBD2 (6 bases). Trimming cost V 3 bases and J 11 bases, with 22 bases left between them. The germline CDR1 and CDR2 sequences are ENHRY and SYGVKD. CDR3 size: 15 residues. The CDR3 loop reads CAISEPGTGVGEQYF. DNA of the CDR3: TGTGCCATCAGTGAACCCGGGACGGGAGTGGGTGAGCAGTACTTC.

The chain links TRBV7-2 to TRBJ2-5, with 11 positions matching TRBD2. V was clipped by 1 base and J by 1 base; unmatched bases: 5. Looked up from germline, CDR1 is SGHTA and CDR2 is FQGNSA. The CDR3 has 17 amino acids. The CDR3 reads CASSLVGLAGPQETQYF. In nucleotides, the CDR3 is TGTGCCAGCAGCTTAGTCGGACTAGCGGGTCCCCAAGAGACCCAGTACTTC.

As to this clonotype: Given the absence of the conserved phenylalanine or tryptophan at the CDR3 end, a read error is likely. The chain carries TRBV12-3 or TRBV12-4 and TRBJ2-7, with 7 bases lining up with TRBD1. Trimming removed 7 bases from V and 2 bases from J; junction bases left unmatched: 8. The CDR3 contains 14 residues. CDR3 DNA sequence: TGTGCCAGCACCGAGGGACAGAGAGCCTACGAGCAGTACTAC. Translation: CASTEGQRAYEQYY.